The source of this T cell receptor beta chain is a study of CD8+ T cells in alopecia areata. In each case, RNA was isolated and then reverse transcribed into cDNA as the sequencing template. Only in-frame clones appear in the TCRdb table, and some are missing; sequencing was by immunoSEQ multiplex PCR. The sample has roughly 200,000 clones, roughly 59% seen once. The CDR3 contains 16 residues. The trim removed 2 bases at V and 5 bases at J, leaving 5 bases unmatched. CDR1 is MNHEY, CDR2 SMNVEV, per germline (reference sequence). The chain is built from TRBV27 and TRBJ1-6, with TRBD1 matching 8 bases. Here the sequenced sample was CD4+ T cells sorted from blood, taken at week 0. The sequence was collected from a human donor with alopecia areata. CDR3 nucleotide sequence: TGTGCCAGCAGTTTACTCGCAGGGGGCGATAATTCACCCCTCCACTTT. Translated, it gives CASSLLAGGDNSPLHF.